This T cell receptor beta chain was found in a study of Graves' ophthalmopathy and Graves' hyperthyroidism. Germline CDR1 is MNHNS and CDR2 is SASEGT. The CDR3 covers 14 residues. V lost 3 bases, J lost 10 bases, and 18 bases lay in between. CDR3 regions of TCR beta were amplified from RNA transcripts. Scientists carried out first-round RT-PCR using HTBI primers and then a second-round multiplex PCR. One entry per CDR3 protein, called by TCRdb with MiXCR from the multiplex PCR reads. The data contain 350,000 to 450,000 distinct CDR3 sequences, more than 20% of them singletons. This clonotype was seen many times.

The sample taken for sequencing was peripheral blood. The clonotype originates from a woman aged 18 to 35 with stable Graves' hyperthyroidism. The chain uses TRBV6-1 and TRBJ2-5; D uncertain. CDR3 region: CASSELNTSGYQYF. CDR3 bases: TGTGCCAGCAGTGAGCTCAACACATCAGGTTACCAGTACTTC.